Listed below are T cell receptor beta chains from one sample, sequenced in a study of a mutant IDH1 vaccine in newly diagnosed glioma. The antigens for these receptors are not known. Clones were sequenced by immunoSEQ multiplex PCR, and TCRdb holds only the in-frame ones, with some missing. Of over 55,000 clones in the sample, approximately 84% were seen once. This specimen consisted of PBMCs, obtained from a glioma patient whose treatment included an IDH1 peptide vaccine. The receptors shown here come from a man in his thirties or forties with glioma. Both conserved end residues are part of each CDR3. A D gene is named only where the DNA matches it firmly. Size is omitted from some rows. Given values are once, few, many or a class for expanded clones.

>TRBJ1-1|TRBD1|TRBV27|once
TGTGCCAGCATAATAACAGGGGGAAGGGGCACTGAAGCTTTCTTT
CASIITGGRGTEAFF
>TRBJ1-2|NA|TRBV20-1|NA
TGCAGTGCTCCTAACCACTATGGCTACACCTTC
CSAPNHYGYTF
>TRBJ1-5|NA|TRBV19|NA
TGTGCCAGTAGTATCATGGTTTATAGCAATCAGCCCCAGCATTTT
CASSIMVYSNQPQHF
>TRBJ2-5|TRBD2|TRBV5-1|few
TGCGCCAGCAGCTCTGTAGCGGGGGGAGGAGAGACCCAGTACTTC
CASSSVAGGGETQYF
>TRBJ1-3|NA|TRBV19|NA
TGTGCCAGTAGTATGGGGTCGACGGCCGTAAGCACCATATATTTT
CASSMGSTAVSTIYF
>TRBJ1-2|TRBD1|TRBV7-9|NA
TGTGCCAGCAGCTTAGGCGGACAGGGACTTGGCTACACCTTC
CASSLGGQGLGYTF
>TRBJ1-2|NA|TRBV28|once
TGTGCCAGCAGTTTAGTTCGGTACGGCTACACCTTC
CASSLVRYGYTF
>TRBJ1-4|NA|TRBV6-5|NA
TGTGCCAGCAGTGGCGGCGACGGAAAACTGTTTTTT
CASSGGDGKLFF
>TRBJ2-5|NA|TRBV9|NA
TGTGCCAGCAGCCCCCCTCCACGTACGGGAGAGACCCAGTACTTC
CASSPPPRTGETQYF
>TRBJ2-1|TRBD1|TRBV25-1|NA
TGTGCCAGCAGTGAAACAGGGGGCCTCCACAATGAGCAGTTCTTC
CASSETGGLHNEQFF
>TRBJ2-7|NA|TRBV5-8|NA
TGTGCCAGCAGCTTGGTGGGCCTCTCCTACGAGCAGTACTTC
CASSLVGLSYEQYF